Below are 20 T cell receptor beta chains sequenced from a single sample in a study of early T cells in non-severe SARS-CoV-2 infection. TCRdb re-called the 5' RACE reads through MiXCR, storing one row per CDR3 protein. The data contain under 85,000 distinct CDR3 sequences, roughly an eighth of them singletons. Sequences were obtained from whole blood. These receptors were obtained from an adult who was a healthcare worker with PCR-confirmed SARS-CoV-2 infection or an uninfected control (not recorded which).

The genes are TRBV2 and TRBJ1-2, with D hard to call. Germline V gene data show CDR1 as SNHLY and CDR2 as FYNNEI. The CDR3 consists of 13 residues. Between the trimmed V and J ends, which lost 3 bases and 0 bases, there was a span of 5 bases. The CDR3 reads CASSEQTNYGYTF. Written as DNA, the CDR3 is TGTGCCAGCAGTGAGCAGACTAACTATGGCTACACCTTC.

The chain is built from TRBV28 and TRBJ2-1, with 10 bases lining up with TRBD1. Germline CDR1 reads MDHEN; CDR2 reads SYDVKM. CDR3 length: 18 amino acids. The V and J ends lost 2 bases and 10 bases, in that order; junction bases with no gene match: 17. CDR3 nucleotides: TGTGCCAGCAGTTTAACTGTACCGGGACAGGGGCCGCGCCTAGAGCAGTTCTTC. Protein sequence: CASSLTVPGQGPRLEQFF.

The table lists this clonotype with many counts. The chain carries TRBV11-2 and TRBJ2-1; 10 nucleotides match TRBD1. Germline V gene sequence: CDR1 SGHAT, CDR2 FQNNGV. The CDR3 runs 16 residues. V lost 6 bases to trimming and J lost 6 bases; unmatched junction nucleotides: 11. The chain's CDR3 is CASSEYRGQGINEQFF. The CDR3 DNA reads as TGTGCCAGCAGTGAATACCGGGGACAGGGGATCAATGAGCAGTTCTTC.

This clonotype appeared many times. The J gene is TRBJ1-5, the V gene TRBV7-2; TRBD1 might be the D (6 bases). Trimming removed 1 base from V and 5 bases from J, with 9 bases in between. Germline-derived CDR1 and CDR2 are SGHTA and FQGNSA. There are 14 residues in the CDR3. The CDR3 is CASSLEAGDQPQHF. Here the CDR3 DNA reads TGTGCCAGCAGCTTAGAGGCAGGGGATCAGCCCCAGCATTTT.

This clonotype was recorded at least ten times. DNA for the CDR3: TGTGCCATGCGTCCGGGACAGGGAAGTATCGGGGAGCTGTTTTTT. It yields the protein CAMRPGQGSIGELFF. The rearrangement links TRBV6-7 to TRBJ2-2, with 9 bases lining up with TRBD1. TRBV6-7 is placed among ORFs of uncertain function. Germline trimming cut 10 bases from V and 7 bases from J; bases unmatched to any gene: 13. The CDR3 extends over 15 amino acids.

CDR3 DNA sequence: TGTGCCAGCAGTAGAGGGGGGACAGTTGCTAATGAAAAACTGTTTTTT. Its protein is CASSRGGTVANEKLFF. The chain links TRBV6-6 to TRBJ1-4; 7 bases are shared with TRBD1. Germline V gene sequence: CDR1 MNHNY, CDR2 SVGAGI (reference sequence). Trimming cost V 5 bases and J 3 bases; bases outside gene matches: 9. CDR3 length: 16 amino acids.

This chain uses TRBV10-3 with TRBJ2-1; a possible D gene is TRBD2 (6 bases). This CDR3 spans 16 amino acids. The V gene lost 0 bases and the J gene lost 3 bases, with 12 bases spanning the gap. Germline V gene data show CDR1 as ENHRY and CDR2 as SYGVKD. The CDR3 DNA is TGTGCCATCAGTGAGTCTCGGGGGAGTCTCTACAATGAGCAGTTCTTC. It encodes CAISESRGSLYNEQFF.

This clonotype appeared a few times. The junction shows a germline mismatch at one end, possibly a read error. The chain is built from TRBV28 and TRBJ2-5; 9 bases are shared with TRBD2. Germline V gives CDR1 MDHEN, CDR2 SYDVKM. The CDR3 sequence is 11 residues long. In nucleotides, the CDR3 is TGTGCCAGCAGTTCTCCGGGACTAGCTCACTTC. Its translation is CASSSPGLAHF.

This clonotype was counted ten times or more. V is TRBV4-2 and J is TRBJ2-3; 10 bases are shared with TRBD1. The CDR3 sequence is 17 residues long. The trim removed 2 bases at V and 2 bases at J, leaving 7 bases unmatched. In germline, CDR1 is LGHNA, CDR2 YNFKEQ. Here the CDR3 DNA reads TGTGCCAGCAGCCAAAAAAGAGGACAGGGGGACACAGATACGCAGTATTTT. Amino acid sequence: CASSQKRGQGDTDTQYF.

This clonotype has just a few counts. CDR3 in amino acids: CASSRASDTQYF. DNA of the CDR3: TGTGCCAGCAGCCGAGCGTCGGATACGCAGTATTTT. The rearrangement joins TRBV9 to TRBJ2-3; D not certain. Trimming took off 4 bases at V and 6 bases at J, with 9 bases between the two ends. Per the germline V gene, CDR1 is SGDLS and CDR2 is YYNGEE. The length of the CDR3 is 12 residues.

This clonotype was observed a handful of times. The chain joins TRBV5-5 to TRBJ2-3; 12 bases agree with TRBD2. This CDR3 is built from 20 residues. The V and J ends lost 3 bases and 0 bases, in that order; junction bases with no gene match: 14. The germline V gene encodes CDR1 SGHKS and CDR2 YYEKEE (reference sequence). The DNA for the CDR3 is TGTGCCAGCAGCTCCCGCTGGACAGGGCTAGCGGGAGGGAGCACAGATACGCAGTATTTT. This encodes CASSSRWTGLAGGSTDTQYF.

This clonotype has more than one count but fewer than ten. The chain is built from TRBV28 and TRBJ2-2, with 7 bases matching TRBD2. Germline values: CDR1 MDHEN, CDR2 SYDVKM. Trimming cost V 5 bases and J 5 bases; bases outside gene matches: 8. The CDR3 sequence is 15 residues long. The DNA for the CDR3 is TGTGCCAGCAGTACCCGGGGAGGGCGGACCGGGGAGCTGTTTTTT. This gives the protein CASSTRGGRTGELFF.

This clonotype was found many times. The CDR3 bases are TGTGCCACCTCGGCGACAGGGTTCAATGAGCAGTTCTTC. Protein sequence: CATSATGFNEQFF. The V gene is TRBV2, the J gene TRBJ2-1, with 7 bases aligning to TRBD1. V lost 10 bases, J lost 6 bases, and 9 bases stayed unmatched. Germline loops: CDR1 SNHLY, CDR2 FYNNEI. This CDR3 comprises 13 residues. The full variable domain, completed using reference TRBV2 and TRBJ2-1, is EPEVTQTPSHQVTQMGQEVILRCVPISNHLYFYWYRQILGQKVEFLVSFYNNEISEKSEIFDDQFSVERPDGSNFTLKIRSTKLEDSAMYFCATSATGFNEQFFGPGTRLTVL.

This clonotype was observed a handful of times. V usage is TRBV3-1 and J usage is TRBJ2-7; D gene uncertain. The V gene lost 2 bases and the J gene lost 7 bases, with 9 bases spanning the gap. The CDR3 is 12 residues long. CDR1 is LGHDT and CDR2 is YNNKEL in the germline V gene (reference sequence). CDR3 coding DNA: TGTGCCAGCAGCCAAATAGCAGAGGAGCAGTACTTC. The encoded protein is CASSQIAEEQYF.

This clonotype was seen at least ten times. This chain connects TRBV5-1 to TRBJ2-2; D is possibly TRBD1 (6 bases). V was shortened by 3 bases and J by 1 base, with 7 bases between the two germline ends. The CDR3 is 14 amino acids. CDR1 is SGHRS and CDR2 is YFSETQ in the germline V gene. The CDR3 spells CASSSTGNTGELFF. CDR3 coding DNA: TGCGCCAGCAGCTCGACAGGGAACACCGGGGAGCTGTTTTTT.

This clonotype has ten or more counts. The chain links TRBV7-2 to TRBJ2-5; D is ambiguous. V lost 3 bases, J lost 7 bases, and 15 bases lay in between. Germline V gives CDR1 SGHTA, CDR2 FQGNSA. CDR3 size: 14 residues. The CDR3, as DNA: TGTGCCAGCAGCTTCAGTCGGTCCCCCGGGACCCAGTACTTC. It specifies CASSFSRSPGTQYF. Complete variable domain (other parts from reference TRBV7-2 and TRBJ2-5): GAGVSQSPSNKVTEKGKDVELRCDPISGHTALYWYRQSLGQGLEFLIYFQGNSAPDKSGLPSDRFSAERTGGSVSTLTIQRTQQEDSAVYLCASSFSRSPGTQYFGPGTRLLVL.

This sequence joins TRBV9 and TRBJ2-3; no firm D call. V dropped 3 bases and J dropped 5 bases, with 10 bases sitting between them. The CDR3 extends over 13 amino acids. Germline CDR1 is SGDLS and CDR2 is YYNGEE. CDR3 bases: TGTGCCAGCAGCGCCCGGCTTGTAGATACGCAGTATTTT. Protein sequence: CASSARLVDTQYF.

This clonotype came up many times. The genes are TRBV7-9 and TRBJ1-3; D might be TRBD1 (5 bases). Germline V CDR1 and CDR2: SEHNR, FQNEAQ (reference sequence). Trimming stripped 1 base from V and 0 bases from J, with 7 bases between. CDR3 length: 15 residues. In nucleotides, the CDR3 is TGTGCCAGCAGCTTAGGGGGCAACTCTGGAAACACCATATATTTT. Protein product: CASSLGGNSGNTIYF.

This chain links TRBV5-1 with TRBJ1-6; 7 bases agree with TRBD1. V lost 0 bases to trimming and J lost 7 bases; unmatched junction nucleotides: 4. The CDR3 sequence is 15 residues long. Germline values: CDR1 SGHRS, CDR2 YFSETQ. CDR3 sequence: CASSLEQGTNSPLHF. As DNA, the CDR3 is TGCGCCAGCAGCTTGGAACAGGGGACCAATTCACCCCTCCACTTT.

This sequence joins TRBV6-6 and TRBJ1-1, with 7 bases aligning to TRBD1. CDR3 length equals 15 residues. The ends lost 10 bases at V and 0 bases at J; junction bases unmatched: 11. Germline V gene lookup returns CDR1 MNHNY and CDR2 SVGAGI (reference sequence). The CDR3 reads CATLKTGSMNTEAFF. CDR3 DNA: TGTGCCACCCTGAAGACAGGGAGCATGAACACTGAAGCTTTCTTT.